This T cell receptor beta chain was obtained from a study of blood T cell repertoires in COVID-19. Authors' methods: Amplified reference gene primers provided the basis for estimating nucleated cell counts. TCRdb keeps only in-frame clones here, not all; method: immunoSEQ multiplex PCR. The V and J calls and clone size come from that table; D and trimming were worked out from the DNA. The data contain a few hundred thousand clones, approximately 88% of them singletons. Individuals drawn from around 25 US areas were about 18 to 89 years old. Cohort assignment relied on participant-reported clinical history. Sequencing input: PBMCs or T cells enriched from blood (not recorded which). The source is a woman aged 40 to 50 with acute COVID-19.

CDR3 sequence reads: CASSPNKGTRGYGYTF. CDR3 bases: TGTGCCAGCAGCCCCAACAAAGGTACCAGAGGCTATGGCTACACCTTC. The rearrangement uses TRBV7-9 and TRBJ1-2; no clear D gene. Germline loops: CDR1 SEHNR, CDR2 FQNEAQ (reference sequence). The CDR3 runs 16 residues. Trimming stripped 5 bases from V and 4 bases from J, with 20 bases between.